Listed here are 22 T cell receptor beta chains from one sample, sequenced in a study of shared clonotypes between healthy human individuals. Produced via immunoSEQ multiplex PCR; TCRdb's table is partial and in-frame only. This table holds a few million clones, over 85% found once. Sample: naive CD4+ T cells sorted from blood. As for subset: CD45RA+ positively selected. The source of these receptors is a man younger than 35 in good health.

With regard to this clone: The junction departs from germline at one end; a sequencing error may be responsible. The V call is TRBV7-7, the J call TRBJ2-2; no clear D gene. Germline V gives CDR1 SSHAT, CDR2 FNYEAQ (reference sequence). The CDR3 has 15 residues. The CDR3: CASSFDNLHTGELFF. Here the CDR3 DNA reads TGTGCTAGCAGCTTTGACAACCTTCACACCGGGGAGCTGTTTTTT. The full variable domain, rest sourced from reference TRBV7-7 and TRBJ2-2, is GAGVSQSPRYKVTKRGQDVTLRCDPISSHATLYWYQQALGQGPEFLTYFNYEAQPDKSGLPSDRFSAERPEGSISTLTIQRTEQRDSAMYRCASSFDNLHTGELFFGEGSRLTVL.

The rearrangement joins TRBV27 to TRBJ1-2; D is perhaps TRBD1 (6 bases). V lost 5 bases, J lost 8 bases, and 15 bases lay in between. The CDR3 totals 13 residues. From germline, CDR1 is MNHEY and CDR2 SMNVEV (reference sequence). CDR3 nucleotides: TGTGCCAGCAGTCCGAGGGGGTCGTGGGGCTACACCTTC. It is translated as CASSPRGSWGYTF.

CDR3 amino acids: CASSDAASGLSYNEQFF. CDR3 coding DNA: TGTGCCAGCAGTGACGCCGCTAGCGGACTATCCTACAATGAGCAGTTCTTC. The chain couples TRBV6-1 to TRBJ2-1; TRBD2 matches at 7 bases. The germline V gene has CDR1 MNHNS and CDR2 SASEGT. Trimming at V came to 3 bases and at J to 1 base, leaving 9 bases not matched to a gene. The CDR3 extends over 17 amino acids.

The J gene is TRBJ1-1, the V gene TRBV29-1; tentative D call: TRBD1 (5 bases). Trimming pared 3 bases from V and 2 bases from J, leaving 13 bases between. The CDR3 runs 14 residues. Germline V gene sequence: CDR1 SQVTM, CDR2 ANQGSEA. The CDR3 reads CSVDPGRLNTEAFF. CDR3 nucleotide sequence: TGCAGCGTTGACCCGGGACGGCTAAACACTGAAGCTTTCTTT.

This rearrangement joins TRBV19 to TRBJ1-2; 8 bases map to TRBD1. CDR3 length: 15 amino acids. In germline, CDR1 is LNHDA, CDR2 SQIVND (reference sequence). V lost 7 bases and J lost 0; bases outside the gene matches: 7. CDR3 protein: CASTATGVANYGYTF. The CDR3 bases are TGTGCCAGTACCGCGACAGGGGTTGCTAACTATGGCTACACCTTC. The variable domain in full, with the rest retrieved from reference TRBV19 and TRBJ1-2, is DGGITQSPKYLFRKEGQNVTLSCEQNLNHDAMYWYRQDPGQGLRLIYYSQIVNDFQKGDIAEGYSVSREKKESFPLTVTSAQKNPTAFYLCASTATGVANYGYTFGSGTRLTVV.

This clone was detected only once. The chain is built from TRBV2 and TRBJ2-2, with a tentative D call TRBD2 (5 bases). Germline V gives CDR1 SNHLY, CDR2 FYNNEI. V was cut by 7 bases and J by 5 bases, with 17 bases left in between. The CDR3 extends over 15 amino acids. In DNA form, the CDR3 reads TGTGCCAGCATCGGCGTCTCACCGGGGACCGGGGAGCTGTTTTTT. This sequence encodes CASIGVSPGTGELFF.

The CDR3 nucleotides are TGTGCCAGCATAGCTAGCGGGGTTCAAGAGACCCAGTACTTC. It is translated as CASIASGVQETQYF. The chain carries TRBV2 and TRBJ2-5; TRBD2 matches at 9 bases. After removal of 7 bases from V and 2 bases from J, the junction contained 5 bases not matched to a gene. Germline CDR1 is SNHLY and CDR2 is FYNNEI. The CDR3 is 14 residues long.

As for this clone: Other DNA sequences from this sample encode an identical CDR3 as well. This sequence joins TRBV6-5 and TRBJ1-2; D perhaps matches TRBD1 (5 bases). CDR3 size: 11 residues. V was cut by 7 bases and J by 5 bases, with 8 bases left in between. Germline-derived CDR1 and CDR2 are MNHEY and SVGAGI. The CDR3 nucleotides are TGTGCCAGCAAAAGGGGTTATGGCTACACCTTC. Its protein product is CASKRGYGYTF.

The gene calls are TRBV30 and TRBJ1-3; D may be TRBD1 (5 bases). V was pared by 0 bases and J by 0 bases, with 12 bases between. This CDR3 region has 16 residues. Germline V gene sequence: CDR1 GTSNPN, CDR2 SVGIG (reference sequence). As DNA, the CDR3 is TGTGCCTGGAGTGTACAGGCCCGACTCTCTGGAAACACCATATATTTT. Translated: CAWSVQARLSGNTIYF. Full variable domain (missing parts from reference TRBV30 and TRBJ1-3): SQTIHQWPATLVQPVGSPLSLECTVEGTSNPNLYWYRQAAGRGLQLLFYSVGIGQISSEVPQNLSASRPQDRQFILSSKKLLLSDSGFYLCAWSVQARLSGNTIYFGEGSWLTVV.

In DNA, the CDR3 is TGTGCCAGCAGCACCTGGGACAGGGGGGTTGGTACTACTAACTATGGCTACACCTTC. Its translation is CASSTWDRGVGTTNYGYTF. The chain joins TRBV7-9 to TRBJ1-2; 11 bases are a match to TRBD1. V was clipped by 5 bases and J by 0 bases; unmatched bases: 14. Per the germline V gene, CDR1 is SEHNR and CDR2 is FQNEAQ (reference sequence). The CDR3 totals 19 residues. Supplemented by reference TRBV7-9 and TRBJ1-2, the full variable domain reads DTGVSQNPRHKITKRGQNVTFRCDPISEHNRLYWYRQTLGQGPEFLTYFQNEAQLEKSRLLSDRFSAERPKGSFSTLEIQRTEQGDSAMYLCASSTWDRGVGTTNYGYTFGSGTRLTVV.

This sequence joins TRBV14 and TRBJ2-7; weak D call: TRBD2 (6 bases). V lost 1 base to trimming and J lost 5 bases, with 21 bases between them. Germline V gives CDR1 SGHDN, CDR2 FVKESK. This CDR3 has 17 residues. CDR3 DNA: TGTGCCAGCAGCCAAGGGATAGCGGAGGGGAAGCCTCACGAGCAGTACTTC. As protein: CASSQGIAEGKPHEQYF.

The V and J genes are TRBV18 and TRBJ2-2; tentatively, D is TRBD1 (5 bases). Trimming stripped 4 bases from V and 2 bases from J, with 14 bases between. The CDR3 runs 16 residues. The V gene's germline CDR1 is KGHSH and CDR2 LQKENI. The CDR3 DNA reads as TGTGCCAGCTCACGGGGCTGGCAGGTAAACACCGGGGAGCTGTTTTTT. Translating it yields CASSRGWQVNTGELFF.

This clone occurred a few times. This chain links TRBV18 with TRBJ2-7, with unresolved D. This CDR3 is 11 amino acids long. Germline CDR1 KGHSH, CDR2 LQKENI. V was pared by 4 bases and J by 5 bases, with 6 bases between. The CDR3 DNA reads TGTGCCAGCTCACGCATCGACGAGCAGTACTTC. It codes for CASSRIDEQYF. Full variable domain (missing parts from reference TRBV18 and TRBJ2-7): NAGVMQNPRHLVRRRGQEARLRCSPMKGHSHVYWYRQLPEEGLKFMVYLQKENIIDESGMPKERFSAEFPKEGPSILRIQQVVRGDSAAYFCASSRIDEQYFGPGTRLTVT.

The rearrangement links TRBV7-2 to TRBJ1-2; no definite D call. Germline CDR1 is SGHTA and CDR2 is FQGNSA. The CDR3 extends over 12 amino acids. The V end was cut by 5 bases, the J end by 4 bases, with 8 bases between. The CDR3 DNA reads as TGTGCCAGCAGCGGGCAGATCTATGGCTACACCTTC. This gives the protein CASSGQIYGYTF.

The chain carries TRBV6-4 and TRBJ1-1; 7 bases fit TRBD1. Germline V CDR1 and CDR2: MRHNA, SNTAGT. The CDR3 totals 14 residues. After removal of 3 bases from V and 5 bases from J, the junction contained 6 bases not matched to a gene. The CDR3 reads CASSEEQGRTEAFF. The CDR3 DNA is TGTGCCAGCAGTGAAGAACAGGGGCGGACTGAAGCTTTCTTT.

This chain uses TRBV19 with TRBJ1-6; D gene uncertain. V was shortened by 3 bases and J by 0 bases, with 9 bases between the two germline ends. Germline V gives CDR1 LNHDA, CDR2 SQIVND (reference sequence). The CDR3 has 16 residues. DNA of the CDR3: TGTGCCAGTAGTATCCAGGCCAGCTCCTATAATTCACCCCTCCACTTT. This translates into CASSIQASSYNSPLHF.

V gene TRBV29-1 combines with J gene TRBJ2-7; either TRBD1 or TRBD2 may fit D (5 bases each). Trimming took 6 bases from V and 0 from J, leaving 18 bases between them. The CDR3 has 15 residues. Germline V CDR1 and CDR2: SQVTM, ANQGSEA. CDR3 nucleotides: TGCAGCGTCGTGCTCCGGGACCGTCCCTCCTACGAGCAGTACTTC. This sequence encodes CSVVLRDRPSYEQYF.

This chain links TRBV6-5 with TRBJ2-2, with TRBD2 matching over 9 bases. The CDR3 is 16 amino acids. After removal of 4 bases from V and 3 bases from J, the junction contained 6 bases not matched to a gene. The germline CDR1 and CDR2 sequences are MNHEY and SVGAGI. The CDR3 loop reads CASSSAGGPDTGELFF. The CDR3 bases are TGTGCCAGCAGTTCAGCGGGGGGCCCCGACACCGGGGAGCTGTTTTTT.

The V gene is TRBV18, the J gene TRBJ1-2; 10 positions match TRBD1. Trimming cost V 3 bases and J 6 bases; bases outside gene matches: 7. Germline V gene sequence: CDR1 KGHSH, CDR2 LQKENI. The CDR3 contains 15 residues. Written as DNA, the CDR3 is TGTGCCAGCTCACCCCAGGACAGGGGGAGGCATGGCTACACCTTC. Translation gives CASSPQDRGRHGYTF.

The gene calls are TRBV5-4 and TRBJ2-5; D gene uncertain. The V and J ends lost 1 base and 2 bases respectively, with 9 bases between them. Per germline, CDR1 SGHNT and CDR2 YYREEE (reference sequence). The CDR3 has 14 amino acids. CDR3 amino acids: CASSLNLGQETQYF. For the CDR3, the DNA is TGTGCCAGCAGCTTGAATTTGGGGCAAGAGACCCAGTACTTC.

In the case of this clone: Different DNA sequences within this sample yield the same CDR3. The rearrangement uses TRBV18 and TRBJ1-1; D is undetermined. The CDR3 covers 13 residues. Trimming pared 3 bases from V and 0 bases from J, leaving 5 bases between. The germline V gene has CDR1 KGHSH and CDR2 LQKENI. The CDR3 nucleotides read TGTGCCAGCTCACCGGCCCTGAACACTGAAGCTTTCTTT. Encoded protein: CASSPALNTEAFF.

The rearrangement joins TRBV27 to TRBJ1-6; 7 bases align to TRBD1. The germline CDR1 and CDR2 sequences are MNHEY and SMNVEV (reference sequence). Germline trimming cut 4 bases from V and 8 bases from J; bases unmatched to any gene: 2. The CDR3 has 13 residues. The CDR3 sequence is CASSSTGYSPLHF. Written as DNA, the CDR3 is TGTGCCAGCAGTTCGACAGGGTATTCACCCCTCCACTTT.